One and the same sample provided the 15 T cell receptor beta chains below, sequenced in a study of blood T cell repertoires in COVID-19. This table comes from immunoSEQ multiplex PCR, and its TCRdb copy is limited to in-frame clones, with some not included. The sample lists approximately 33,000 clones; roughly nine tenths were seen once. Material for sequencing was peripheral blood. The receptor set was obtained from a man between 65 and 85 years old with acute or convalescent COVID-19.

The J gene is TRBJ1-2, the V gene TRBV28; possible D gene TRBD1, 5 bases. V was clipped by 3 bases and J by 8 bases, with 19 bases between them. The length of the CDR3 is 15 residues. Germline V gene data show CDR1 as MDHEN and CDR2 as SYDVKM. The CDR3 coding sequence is TGTGCCAGCAGTTTCCTGAGACAGCCACCGGACGGCTACACCTTC. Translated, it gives CASSFLRQPPDGYTF.

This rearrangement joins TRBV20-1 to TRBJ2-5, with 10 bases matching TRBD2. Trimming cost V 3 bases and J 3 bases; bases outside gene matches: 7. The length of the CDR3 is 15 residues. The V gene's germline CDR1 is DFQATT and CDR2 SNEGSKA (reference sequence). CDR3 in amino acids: CSASSSGLAEETQYF. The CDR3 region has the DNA TGCAGTGCTAGTTCTAGCGGACTAGCGGAAGAGACCCAGTACTTC.

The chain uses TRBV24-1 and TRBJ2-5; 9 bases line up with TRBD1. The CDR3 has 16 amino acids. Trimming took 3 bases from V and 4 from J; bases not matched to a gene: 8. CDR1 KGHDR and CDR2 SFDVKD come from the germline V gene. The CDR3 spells CATSDVRDRVRETQYF. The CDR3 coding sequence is TGTGCCACCAGTGATGTCCGGGACAGGGTGCGAGAGACCCAGTACTTC.

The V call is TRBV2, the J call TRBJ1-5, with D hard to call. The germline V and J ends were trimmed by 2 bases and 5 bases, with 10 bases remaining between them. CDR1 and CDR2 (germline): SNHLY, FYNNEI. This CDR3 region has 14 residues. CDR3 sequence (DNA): TGTGCCAGCAGTGAAATTTACGGGGATCAGCCCCAGCATTTT. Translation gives CASSEIYGDQPQHF.

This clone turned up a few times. CDR3 DNA sequence: TGCGCCAGCAGCCAAGAACAGGGGACTAACTATGGCTACACCTTC. Residues: CASSQEQGTNYGYTF. The J gene is TRBJ1-2, the V gene TRBV4-1; TRBD1 matches at 7 bases. The CDR3 has 15 residues. The V segment lost 0 bases and the J segment 0 bases; nucleotides outside the gene matches: 1. Germline V lookup: CDR1 MGHRA, CDR2 YSYEKL.

For the CDR3, the DNA is TGTGCCAGCAGCGTAGTTGACCGGGACAGCTCATACGAGCAGTACTTC. Protein: CASSVVDRDSSYEQYF. The chain couples TRBV9 to TRBJ2-7, with TRBD1 identical over 7 bases. The CDR3 length is 16 residues. CDR1 and CDR2 from the germline V gene are SGDLS and YYNGEE. The V and J ends lost 0 bases and 4 bases, in that order; junction bases with no gene match: 10.

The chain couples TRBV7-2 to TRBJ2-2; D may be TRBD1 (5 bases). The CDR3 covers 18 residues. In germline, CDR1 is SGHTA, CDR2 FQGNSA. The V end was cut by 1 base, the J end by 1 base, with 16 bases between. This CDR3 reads CASSLEQVRRLNTGELFF. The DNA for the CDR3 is TGTGCCAGCAGCTTAGAACAGGTTCGCCGACTGAACACCGGGGAGCTGTTTTTT.

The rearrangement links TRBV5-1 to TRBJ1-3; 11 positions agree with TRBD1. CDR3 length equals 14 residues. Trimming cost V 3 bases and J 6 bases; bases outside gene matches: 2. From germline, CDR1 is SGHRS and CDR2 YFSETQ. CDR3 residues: CASSSGQGVNTIYF. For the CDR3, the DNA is TGCGCCAGCAGCTCGGGACAGGGGGTAAACACCATATATTTT.

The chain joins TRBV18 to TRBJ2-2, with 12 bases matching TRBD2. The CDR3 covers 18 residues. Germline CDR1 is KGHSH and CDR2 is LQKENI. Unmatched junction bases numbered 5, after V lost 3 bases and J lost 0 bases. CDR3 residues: CASSPATSGRTNTGELFF. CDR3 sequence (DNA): TGTGCCAGCTCACCCGCTACTAGCGGGAGGACGAACACCGGGGAGCTGTTTTTT. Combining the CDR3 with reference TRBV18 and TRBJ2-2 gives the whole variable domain NAGVMQNPRHLVRRRGQEARLRCSPMKGHSHVYWYRQLPEEGLKFMVYLQKENIIDESGMPKERFSAEFPKEGPSILRIQQVVRGDSAAYFCASSPATSGRTNTGELFFGEGSRLTVL.

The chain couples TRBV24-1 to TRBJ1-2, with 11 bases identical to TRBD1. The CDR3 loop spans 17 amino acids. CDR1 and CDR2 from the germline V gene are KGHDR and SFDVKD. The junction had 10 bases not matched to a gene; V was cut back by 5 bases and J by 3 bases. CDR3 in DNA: TGTGCCACCAGTGTAGGTTCCGGGACAGGGGGAGACTATGGCTACACCTTC. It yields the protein CATSVGSGTGGDYGYTF.

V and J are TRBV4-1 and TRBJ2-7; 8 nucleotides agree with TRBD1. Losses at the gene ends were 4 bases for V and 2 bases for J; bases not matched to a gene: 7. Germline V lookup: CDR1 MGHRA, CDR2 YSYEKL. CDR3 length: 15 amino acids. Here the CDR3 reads CASSRTGGTAYEQYF. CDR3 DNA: TGCGCCAGCAGCCGAACAGGGGGAACAGCCTACGAGCAGTACTTC.

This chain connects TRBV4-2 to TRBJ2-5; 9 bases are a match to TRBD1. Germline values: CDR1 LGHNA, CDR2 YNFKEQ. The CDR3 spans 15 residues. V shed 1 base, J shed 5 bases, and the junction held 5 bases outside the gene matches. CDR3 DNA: TGTGCCAGCAGCCAAGGGGACAGGGCAGCGGAGACCCAGTACTTC. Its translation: CASSQGDRAAETQYF.

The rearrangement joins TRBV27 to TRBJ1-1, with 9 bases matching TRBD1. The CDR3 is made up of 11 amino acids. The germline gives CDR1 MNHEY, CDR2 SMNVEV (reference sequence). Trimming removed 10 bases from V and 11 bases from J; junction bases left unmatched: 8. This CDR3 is CATNTGGRAFF. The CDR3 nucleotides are TGTGCCACCAATACAGGGGGCAGGGCTTTCTTT.

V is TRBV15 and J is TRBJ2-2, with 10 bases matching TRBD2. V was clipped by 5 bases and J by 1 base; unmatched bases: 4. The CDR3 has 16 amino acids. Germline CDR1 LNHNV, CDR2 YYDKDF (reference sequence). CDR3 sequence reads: CATSPRTSGNTGELFF. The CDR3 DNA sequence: TGTGCCACCAGCCCCCGGACTAGCGGGAACACCGGGGAGCTGTTTTTT.

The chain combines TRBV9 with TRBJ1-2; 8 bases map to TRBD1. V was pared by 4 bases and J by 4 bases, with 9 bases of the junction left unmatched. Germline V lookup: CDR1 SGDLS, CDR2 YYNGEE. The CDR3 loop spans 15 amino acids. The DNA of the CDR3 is TGTGCCAGCAGCTCGGACAGGGCCCCTGGCTATGGCTACACCTTC. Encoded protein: CASSSDRAPGYGYTF.